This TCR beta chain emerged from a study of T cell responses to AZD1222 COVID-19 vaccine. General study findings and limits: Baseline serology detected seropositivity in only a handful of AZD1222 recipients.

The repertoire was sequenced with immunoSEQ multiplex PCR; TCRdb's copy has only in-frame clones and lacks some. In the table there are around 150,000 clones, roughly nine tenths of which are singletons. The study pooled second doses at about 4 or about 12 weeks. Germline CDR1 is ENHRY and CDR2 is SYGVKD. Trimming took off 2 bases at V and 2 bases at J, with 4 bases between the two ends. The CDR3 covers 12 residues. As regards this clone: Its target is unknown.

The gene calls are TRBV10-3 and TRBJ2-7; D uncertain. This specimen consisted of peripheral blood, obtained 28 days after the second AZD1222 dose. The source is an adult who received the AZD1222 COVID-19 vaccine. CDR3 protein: CAISEDPYEQYF. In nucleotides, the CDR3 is TGTGCCATCAGTGAGGACCCCTACGAGCAGTACTTC.